This T cell receptor beta chain comes out of a study of T cell responses to AZD1222 COVID-19 vaccine. The ends lost 0 bases at V and 4 bases at J; junction bases unmatched: 7. CDR1 is MNHEY, CDR2 SVGAGI, per germline. This CDR3 has 16 residues. Using immunoSEQ multiplex PCR, the repertoire was profiled, and TCRdb retains in-frame clones only, with some absent. The sample has fewer than 200,000 clones, 80% to 95% seen once. J is TRBJ2-5 and V is TRBV6-5; TRBD2 matches 8 bases. The specimen was peripheral blood, collected 28 days after the second AZD1222 dose. The receptor was derived from an adult who received the AZD1222 COVID-19 vaccine. The CDR3 bases are TGTGCCAGCAGTTACTCCTGGACTAGCAGGGGAGAGACCCAGTACTTC. This translates into CASSYSWTSRGETQYF.